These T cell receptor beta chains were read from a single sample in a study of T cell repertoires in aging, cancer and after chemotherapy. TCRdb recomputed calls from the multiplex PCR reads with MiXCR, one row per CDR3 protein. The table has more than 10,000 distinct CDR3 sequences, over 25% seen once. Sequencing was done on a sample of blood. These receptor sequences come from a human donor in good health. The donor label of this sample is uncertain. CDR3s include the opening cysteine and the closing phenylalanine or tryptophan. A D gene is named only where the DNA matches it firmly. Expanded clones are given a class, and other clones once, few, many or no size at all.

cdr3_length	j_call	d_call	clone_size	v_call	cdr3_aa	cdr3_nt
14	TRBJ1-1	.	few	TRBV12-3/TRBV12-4	CASSLGRENTEAFF	TGTGCCAGCAGTTTAGGGCGGGAGAACACTGAAGCTTTCTTT
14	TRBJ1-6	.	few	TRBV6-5	CASSPGNRNSPLHF	TGTGCCAGCAGCCCCGGGAATAGGAATTCACCCCTCCACTTT
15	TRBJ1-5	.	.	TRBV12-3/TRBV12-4	CASSLSGVGNQPQHF	TGTGCCAGCAGTTTATCAGGGGTAGGCAATCAGCCCCAGCATTTT
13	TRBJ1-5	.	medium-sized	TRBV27	CASSRRSAQPQHF	TGTGCCAGCAGCCGGCGGTCGGCACAGCCCCAGCATTTT
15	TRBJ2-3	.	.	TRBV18	CASSPGLTDTDTQYF	TGTGCCAGCTCACCGGGTTTGACAGACACAGATACGCAGTATTTT
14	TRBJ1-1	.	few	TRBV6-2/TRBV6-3	CASSEKGEWTEAFF	TGTGCCAGCAGTGAAAAGGGGGAGTGGACTGAAGCTTTCTTT
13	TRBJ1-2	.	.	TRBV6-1	CASSPLEIYGYTF	TGTGCCAGCAGTCCCCTAGAGATCTATGGCTACACCTTC
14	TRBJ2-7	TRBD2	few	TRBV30	CAWSSGGSSYEQYF	TGTGCCTGGAGTAGCGGCGGGAGCTCCTACGAGCAGTACTTC
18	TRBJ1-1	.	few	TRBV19	CASSIGLLAVRGLTEAFF	TGTGCCAGTAGTATCGGTCTTCTTGCCGTCAGGGGATTGACTGAAGCTTTCTTT
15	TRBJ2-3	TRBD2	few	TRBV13	CASSLGGGGTDTQYF	TGTGCCAGCAGCTTAGGGGGCGGGGGGACAGATACGCAGTATTTT
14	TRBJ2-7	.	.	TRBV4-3	CASSQDFGGYEQYF	TGTGCCAGCAGCCAAGATTTCGGAGGCTACGAGCAGTACTTC
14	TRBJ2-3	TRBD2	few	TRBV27	CASSRGTKTDTQYF	TGTGCCAGCAGTCGCGGGACTAAAACAGATACGCAGTATTTT
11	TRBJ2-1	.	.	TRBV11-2	CATGLWGEQFF	TGTGCCACCGGCCTATGGGGCGAGCAGTTCTTC
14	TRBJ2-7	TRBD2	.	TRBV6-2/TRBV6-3	CASLHGGSIDEQYF	TGTGCCAGCCTTCATGGCGGGAGTATCGACGAGCAGTACTTC
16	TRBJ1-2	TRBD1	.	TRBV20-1	CSARSDRGESNYGYTF	TGCAGTGCTAGATCTGACAGGGGCGAGTCCAACTATGGCTACACCTTC
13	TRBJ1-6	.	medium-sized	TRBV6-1	CASSGTENSPLHF	TGTGCCAGCAGTGGGACAGAAAATTCACCCCTCCACTTT
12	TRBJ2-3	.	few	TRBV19	CASGALMDTQYF	TGTGCCTCTGGGGCGCTAATGGATACGCAGTATTTT
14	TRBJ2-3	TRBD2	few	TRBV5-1	CASRAGLASDTQYF	TGCGCCAGCAGAGCGGGGTTAGCCTCAGATACGCAGTATTTT
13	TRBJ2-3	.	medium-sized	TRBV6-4	CASSENEADTQYF	TGTGCCAGCAGTGAAAATGAGGCAGATACGCAGTATTTT
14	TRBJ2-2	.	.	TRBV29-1	CSVGNGTNTGELFF	TGCAGCGTGGGGAATGGTACGAACACCGGGGAGCTGTTTTTT
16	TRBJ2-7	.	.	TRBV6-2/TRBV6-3	CASSYSMAGSPYEQYF	TGTGCCAGCAGTTACTCGATGGCCGGGTCTCCCTACGAGCAGTACTTC